This T cell receptor (beta chain) stems from a study of blood T cells in healthy people across ages. General study findings and limits: Per-million-T-cell TCR beta diversity fell roughly linearly with age.

Notes on this clonotype: Its antigen is currently unknown.

Caucasian, healthy and from Russia, the donors were aged between about 6 and 90. It was with a sample-barcoded 5' primer and a J-beta primer mix that a second PCR of roughly 7 to 12 cycles was run. TCRdb itself ran the 5' RACE reads through MiXCR, one entry per CDR3 protein. The table shows roughly 730,000 distinct CDR3 sequences, with roughly 56% occurring only once. CDR3 size: 16 residues. The ends were cut back, 0 bases at V and 2 bases at J, with 13 bases in the middle. The V gene's germline CDR1 is SGHTA and CDR2 FQGNSA. The chain carries TRBV7-2 and TRBJ2-5; TRBD2 is a possible D gene (7 bases). Sequencing was carried out using blood. The TCR comes from a middle-aged man in good health. CDR3: CASSLAGGRRQETQYF. The DNA of the CDR3 is TGTGCCAGCAGCTTAGCGGGGGGGCGTCGGCAAGAGACCCAGTACTTC.